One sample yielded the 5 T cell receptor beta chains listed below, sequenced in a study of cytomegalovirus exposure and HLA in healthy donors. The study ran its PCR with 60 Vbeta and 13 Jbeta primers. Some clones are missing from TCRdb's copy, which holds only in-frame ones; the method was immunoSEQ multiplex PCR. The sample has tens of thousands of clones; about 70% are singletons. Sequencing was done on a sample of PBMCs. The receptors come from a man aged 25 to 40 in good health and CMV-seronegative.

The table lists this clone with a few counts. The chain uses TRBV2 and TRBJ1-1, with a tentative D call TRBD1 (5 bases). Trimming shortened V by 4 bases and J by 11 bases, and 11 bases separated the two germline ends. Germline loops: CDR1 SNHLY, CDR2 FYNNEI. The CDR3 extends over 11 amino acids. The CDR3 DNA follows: TGTGCCAGCAGTGGGGGGGGAAAGGCTTTCTTT. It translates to CASSGGGKAFF.

In nucleotides, the CDR3 is TGTGCCAGCATTAGAGGGCCTAGCGGGAGCTCAGGTGAGCAGTTCTTC. Amino acids: CASIRGPSGSSGEQFF. J is TRBJ2-1 and V is TRBV2; 10 nucleotides line up with TRBD2. The germline CDR1 and CDR2 sequences are SNHLY and FYNNEI. J was trimmed by 9 bases and V by 7 bases; bases with no gene match: 15. This CDR3 comprises 16 residues.

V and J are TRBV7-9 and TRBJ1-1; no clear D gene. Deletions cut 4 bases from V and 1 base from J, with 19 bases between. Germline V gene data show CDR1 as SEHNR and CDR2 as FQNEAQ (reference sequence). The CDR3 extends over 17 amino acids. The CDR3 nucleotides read TGTGCCAGCAGCTCGATCGAGGAAATACATCCGAACACTGAAGCTTTCTTT. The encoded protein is CASSSIEEIHPNTEAFF.

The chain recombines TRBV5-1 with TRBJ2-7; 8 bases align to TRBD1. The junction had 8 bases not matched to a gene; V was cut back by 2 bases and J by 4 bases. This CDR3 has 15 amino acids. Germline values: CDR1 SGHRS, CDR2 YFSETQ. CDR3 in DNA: TGCGCCAGCAGCTTAAGTCGGACAGGGTATTACGAGCAGTACTTC. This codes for CASSLSRTGYYEQYF.

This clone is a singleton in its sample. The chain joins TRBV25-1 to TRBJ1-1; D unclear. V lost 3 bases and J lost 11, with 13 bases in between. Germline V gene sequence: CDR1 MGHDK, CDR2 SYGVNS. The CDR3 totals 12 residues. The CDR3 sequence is CASSDRSAQAFF. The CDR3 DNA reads TGTGCCAGCAGTGACCGCTCCGCCCAGGCTTTCTTT.